This is a list of T cell receptor beta chains from one sample in a study of T-cell reconstitution after alpha-beta-depleted transplantation in children. TCRdb processed the PCR reads anew with MiXCR; each CDR3 protein has one entry. The sample has 200,000 or so distinct CDR3 sequences; around 5.9% are singletons. The starting material was PBMCs, obtained before TCRalphabeta/CD19-depleted stem cell transplant. Receptors were obtained from a girl in the first two years of life with combined immunodeficiency, due to receive a stem cell transplant. The CDR3 runs from the conserved cysteine through the conserved F or W. D genes are given only for firm matches. Size is omitted from some rows. Given values are once, few, many or a class for expanded clones.

d_call	j_call	clone_size	v_call	cdr3_aa	cdr3_nt
-	TRBJ2-3	many	TRBV6-2/TRBV6-3	CASSYPRETDTQYF	TGTGCCAGCAGTTACCCCCGGGAAACAGATACGCAGTATTTT
-	TRBJ2-6	-	TRBV12-3/TRBV12-4	CASTLGGPGANVLTF	TGTGCCAGCACTCTAGGGGGTCCTGGGGCCAACGTCCTGACTTTC
-	TRBJ1-1	many	TRBV24-1	CATSSGQGTEAFF	TGTGCCACCAGCTCAGGGCAGGGCACTGAAGCTTTCTTT
TRBD1	TRBJ2-7	-	TRBV4-3	CASSQNTGGPYEQYF	TGCGCCAGCAGCCAGAATACAGGGGGTCCCTACGAGCAGTACTTC
TRBD2	TRBJ2-7	few	TRBV28	CASRSGRVYEQYF	TGTGCCAGCAGAAGCGGGAGGGTCTACGAGCAGTACTTC
TRBD1	TRBJ2-1	many	TRBV5-5	CASSFGTGSDEQFF	TGTGCCAGCAGCTTCGGGACAGGGAGCGATGAGCAGTTCTTC
TRBD2	TRBJ2-1	few	TRBV28	CASSVGTSINEQFF	TGTGCCAGCAGTGTGGGGACTAGTATAAATGAGCAGTTCTTC
-	TRBJ1-5	many	TRBV7-9	CASSLSGIDQPQHF	TGTGCCAGCAGCTTATCGGGCATTGATCAGCCCCAGCATTTT
-	TRBJ2-5	many	TRBV4-1	CASSAFGGLGGETQYF	TGCGCCAGCAGCGCATTCGGCGGACTGGGGGGAGAGACCCAGTACTTC
TRBD2	TRBJ2-1	many	TRBV15	CATSRDYGLAGGQFF	TGTGCCACCAGCAGAGATTATGGACTAGCGGGAGGCCAATTCTTC
-	TRBJ2-1	-	TRBV7-2	CASSPLMGEQFF	TGTGCCAGCAGCCCCCTCATGGGTGAGCAGTTCTTC
-	TRBJ1-1	many	TRBV27	CASSKPGAVANTEAFF	TGTGCCAGCTCCAAACCAGGGGCGGTGGCGAACACTGAAGCTTTCTTT
-	TRBJ2-2	many	TRBV15	CATSREVSGFTGELFF	TGTGCCACCAGCAGAGAAGTAAGCGGGTTCACCGGGGAGCTGTTTTTT
-	TRBJ1-1	-	TRBV7-9	CASRPGTDMNTEAFF	TGTGCCAGCCGCCCAGGGACCGATATGAACACTGAAGCTTTCTTT
TRBD2	TRBJ2-7	-	TRBV12-3/TRBV12-4	CASKSSGDLSYEQYF	TGTGCCAGCAAATCTAGCGGGGACCTCTCCTACGAGCAGTACTTC
TRBD2	TRBJ2-3	-	TRBV7-2	CASSDTSSGRRF	TGTGCCAGCAGCGACACATCCAGCGGGAGGCGGTTT
TRBD1	TRBJ1-1	many	TRBV12-5	CASGFSVESNQGDQNTEAFF	TGTGCTAGTGGTTTCTCAGTAGAGTCTAACCAGGGGGACCAGAACACTGAAGCTTTCTTT
-	TRBJ1-4	many	TRBV20-1	CSARYRNEKLFF	TGCAGTGCTAGATACCGTAATGAAAAACTGTTTTTT
-	TRBJ1-5	many	TRBV9	CASSVGRNQPQHF	TGTGCCAGCAGCGTGGGTCGAAATCAGCCCCAGCATTTT
-	TRBJ2-1	many	TRBV28	CASRAEGDLIYNEQFF	TGTGCCAGCAGGGCCGAAGGGGACTTAATTTACAATGAGCAGTTCTTC
-	TRBJ2-7	many	TRBV7-9	CASSLLAYYEQYF	TGTGCCAGCAGCTTACTAGCGTACTACGAGCAGTACTTC
-	TRBJ2-1	many	TRBV20-1	CSAPPDGLNEQFF	TGCAGTGCTCCCCCGGACGGTCTCAATGAGCAGTTCTTC
TRBD1	TRBJ2-1	many	TRBV13	CASSLGVDRANEQFF	TGTGCCAGCAGCTTAGGGGTAGACAGGGCCAATGAGCAGTTCTTC
-	TRBJ2-1	many	TRBV27	CASSLSGINEQFF	TGTGCCAGCAGTTTATCGGGGATCAATGAGCAGTTCTTC
TRBD2	TRBJ2-5	-	TRBV29-1	CSVEGVRAGGPGETQYF	TGCAGCGTTGAAGGAGTAAGAGCGGGAGGGCCTGGGGAGACCCAGTACTTC
-	TRBJ2-2	few	TRBV30	CAWGGGELFF	TGTGCCTGGGGAGGCGGGGAGCTGTTTTTT
TRBD2	TRBJ2-1	many	TRBV7-2	CASSSMGRGYNEQFF	TGTGCCAGCAGCTCCATGGGGAGGGGATACAATGAGCAGTTCTTC
-	TRBJ2-7	many	TRBV9	CASSVAGTSYEQYF	TGTGCCAGCAGCGTAGCAGGGACCAGCTACGAGCAGTACTTC
-	TRBJ1-2	-	TRBV28	CASSNYGYTF	TGTGCTTCTTCTAACTATGGCTACACCTTC
TRBD1	TRBJ1-2	-	TRBV12-3/TRBV12-4	CASSATGGSGYTF	TGTGCCAGCAGCGCAACAGGGGGCAGTGGCTACACCTTC
-	TRBJ2-7	many	TRBV20-1	CSARPESDYEQYF	TGCAGTGCCCGACCGGAGTCCGACTACGAGCAGTACTTC
-	TRBJ2-6	few	TRBV6-5	CASRPPSGIRGANVLTF	TGTGCCAGCAGGCCGCCATCAGGGATCCGTGGGGCCAACGTCCTGACTTTC
TRBD1	TRBJ2-6	-	TRBV6-1	CASSPRQGARSGANVLTF	TGTGCCAGCAGTCCCCGACAGGGGGCCCGCTCTGGGGCCAACGTCCTGACTTTC
-	TRBJ2-7	many	TRBV7-9	CASSLPRDNRYEQYF	TGTGCCAGCAGCTTACCCCGGGACAACCGTTACGAGCAGTACTTC
-	TRBJ1-1	-	TRBV3-1	CASSKEFPEAFF	TGTGCCTCCTCCAAGGAGTTCCCTGAAGCTTTCTTT
-	TRBJ1-1	many	TRBV5-6	CASSPMPGRNTEAFF	TGTGCCAGCAGCCCGATGCCGGGACGGAACACTGAAGCTTTCTTT
TRBD2	TRBJ2-3	many	TRBV7-9	CASSLVGLADTQYF	TGTGCCAGCAGCTTAGTCGGACTAGCAGATACGCAGTATTTT
-	TRBJ1-3	many	TRBV7-9	CASSFYSDGNTIYF	TGTGCCAGCAGCTTCTATAGTGATGGAAACACCATATATTTT
-	TRBJ2-1	-	TRBV12-3/TRBV12-4	CVSSSTLRELFNEQFF	TGTGTCAGCAGTTCAACCCTCCGGGAGTTATTCAATGAGCAGTTCTTC
TRBD2	TRBJ2-7	many	TRBV7-2	CASSSSGTSIYEQYF	TGTGCCAGCAGCTCCTCCGGGACTAGCATCTACGAGCAGTACTTC
-	TRBJ1-1	-	TRBV6-6	CASPRNTEAFF	TGTGCCAGCCCGCGGAACACTGAAGCTTTCTTT
-	TRBJ1-1	many	TRBV29-1	CSGEEGLRDTEAFF	TGCAGCGGGGAGGAGGGTCTGAGGGACACTGAAGCTTTCTTT
TRBD2	TRBJ2-1	many	TRBV3-1	CASTPLSPGLAGGRTYNEQFF	TGTGCCAGCACCCCCCTTAGCCCGGGACTAGCGGGGGGGCGGACCTACAATGAGCAGTTCTTC
-	TRBJ2-5	many	TRBV29-1	CSVEGWGPGETQYF	TGCAGCGTTGAGGGTTGGGGTCCCGGAGAGACCCAGTACTTC
-	TRBJ2-7	many	TRBV2	CASILDLQYEQYF	TGTGCCAGCATTCTAGACCTCCAATACGAGCAGTACTTC
-	TRBJ2-2	few	TRBV11-2	CASSLVSLANTGELFF	TGTGCCAGCAGCTTAGTTTCCCTTGCGAACACCGGGGAGCTGTTTTTT
TRBD1	TRBJ2-3	many	TRBV6-5	CASSYSPRTGNYTDTQYF	TGTGCCAGCAGTTACTCACCCCGGACAGGGAACTACACAGATACGCAGTATTTT
-	TRBJ2-1	many	TRBV4-1	CASSQAGGNEQFF	TGCGCCAGCAGCCAAGCCGGGGGTAATGAGCAGTTCTTC